This TCR beta chain was recorded in a study of tumor-infiltrating lymphocytes in primary liver carcinoma. Making TCR beta cDNA involved 400 to 600 ng total RNA and a constant-region primer. Three rounds of nested multiplex PCR with slightly modified ARM-PCR produced TCR beta libraries. Two initial PCR rounds of around 10 cycles each paired TRBV1-TRBV30 forward primers with a C-beta reverse primer. TCRdb processed the multiplex PCR reads anew with MiXCR; each CDR3 protein has one entry. The table records 20,000 to 25,000 distinct CDR3 sequences, roughly 85% of them present only once. The CDR3 has 15 residues. Per the germline V gene, CDR1 is MNHEY and CDR2 is SVGEGT. It was from around 20-30 mg of unsorted bulk tissue that RNA and DNA were co-extracted. To note about this clonotype: The junction and the germline gene differ at one end; a read error may be behind it.

The origin of this receptor is a woman in her thirties with primary liver carcinoma and hepatitis B virus infection. The source material was liver tumor tissue from sampling region 1. Stated subset: tumor region T1, superior pole. The chain uses TRBV6-2 or TRBV6-3 and TRBJ2-6; D is unclear. This chain's CDR3 is CASSPLDGGANVLTF. The CDR3 nucleotides read TGTGCTAGCAGCCCCCTGGACGGTGGGGCCAACGTCCTGACTTTC.